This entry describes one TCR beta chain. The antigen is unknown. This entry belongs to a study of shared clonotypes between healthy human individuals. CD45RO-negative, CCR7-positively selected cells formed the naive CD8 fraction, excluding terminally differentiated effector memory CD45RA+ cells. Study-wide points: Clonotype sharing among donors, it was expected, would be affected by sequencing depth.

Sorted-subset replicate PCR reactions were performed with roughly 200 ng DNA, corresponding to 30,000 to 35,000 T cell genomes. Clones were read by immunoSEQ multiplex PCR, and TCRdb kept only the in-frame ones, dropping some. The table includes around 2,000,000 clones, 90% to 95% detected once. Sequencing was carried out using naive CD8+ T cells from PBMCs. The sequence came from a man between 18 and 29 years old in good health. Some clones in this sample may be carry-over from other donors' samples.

This CDR3 is CASVHRGFYEQYF. The CDR3 nucleotides are TGTGCTAGTGTGCACAGGGGGTTCTACGAGCAGTACTTC. The chain carries TRBV12-5 and TRBJ2-7, with 8 bases lining up with TRBD1. The trim removed 7 bases at V and 3 bases at J, leaving 5 bases unmatched. Germline CDR1 is LGHNT and CDR2 is FRNRAP. This CDR3 spans 13 amino acids.